These 31 T cell receptor beta chains originate from one sample sequenced in a study of shared clonotypes between healthy human individuals (TCRdb year 2020). Libraries were prepared through the immunoSEQ multiplex PCR assay. TCRdb limited this immuneACCESS table to in-frame rearrangements with V and J called. A share of clones is missing; checked studies link under half to unresolved V genes, and the rest is unexplained. The sample yields roughly 770,000 clones; about 96% were counted once. About 0.22% of the sample belongs to the ten largest clones. CD8 naive samples were obtained by positive selection for CCR7 among CD45RO-negative cells, yielding a CD45RA+CCR7+ population from which TemRA cells were excluded. Source material: naive CD8+ T cells sorted from blood. The cell subset or site label of this sample denotes: CD45RA+CCR7+. All receptors derive from a man aged 30-40 years in good health.

The chain is built from TRBV29-1 and TRBJ2-5; D unclear. CDR3 length equals 12 residues. From germline, CDR1 is SQVTM and CDR2 ANQGSEA. Trimming took off 4 bases at V and 7 bases at J, with 13 bases between the two ends. The CDR3 loop reads CSVGPSGGTQYF. CDR3 DNA sequence: TGCAGCGTTGGCCCTTCTGGCGGGACCCAGTACTTC. Full variable domain (remainder filled in from reference TRBV29-1 and TRBJ2-5): SAVISQKPSRDICQRGTSLTIQCQVDSQVTMMFWYRQQPGQSLTLIATANQGSEATYESGFVIDKFPISRPNLTFSTLTVSNMSPEDSSIYLCSVGPSGGTQYFGPGTRLLVL.

In DNA, the CDR3 is TGTGCCAGCAGTTTAGGGGAGGGTTACGAGCAGTACTTC. It codes for CASSLGEGYEQYF. The chain combines TRBV27 with TRBJ2-7; 7 bases are shared with TRBD2. This CDR3 has 13 amino acids. V was clipped by 2 bases and J by 4 bases; unmatched bases: 2. Germline CDR1 is MNHEY and CDR2 is SMNVEV (reference sequence).

This clone was picked up one time. The CDR3 loop is CASSQDWGDRGTDTQYF. CDR3 DNA sequence: TGCGCCAGCAGCCAAGATTGGGGCGACAGAGGCACAGATACGCAGTATTTT. The chain links TRBV4-1 to TRBJ2-3; possible D gene TRBD1, 5 bases. The CDR3 runs to 17 residues. Trimming took off 0 bases at V and 1 base at J, with 14 bases between the two ends. From germline, CDR1 is MGHRA and CDR2 YSYEKL.

The CDR3 sequence: CASSLARTGVSWNEQFF. CDR3 nucleotide sequence: TGTGCCAGCAGCTTAGCCCGGACAGGGGTCTCCTGGAATGAGCAGTTCTTC. J is TRBJ2-1 and V is TRBV13; TRBD1 matches 9 bases. Germline V gives CDR1 PRHDT, CDR2 FYEKMQ (reference sequence). Losses at the gene ends were 1 base for V and 7 bases for J; bases not matched to a gene: 11. The CDR3 totals 17 residues.

J is TRBJ1-1 and V is TRBV29-1; the D gene is possibly TRBD1 (5 bases). Deletions cut 1 base from V and 4 bases from J, with 13 bases between. The CDR3 is made up of 14 amino acids. The germline V gene encodes CDR1 SQVTM and CDR2 ANQGSEA. This CDR3 reads CSVEVGGSGTEAFF. The CDR3 coding sequence is TGCAGCGTTGAAGTTGGGGGAAGTGGCACTGAAGCTTTCTTT.

Of note for this clone: Distinct nucleotide sequences in the sample also encode this CDR3. V usage is TRBV9 and J usage is TRBJ2-3, with unresolved D. The V gene's germline CDR1 is SGDLS and CDR2 YYNGEE. Trimming cost V 4 bases and J 0 bases, with 9 bases left between them. The CDR3 is 14 residues long. CDR3 loop: CASSLAASTDTQYF. DNA of the CDR3: TGTGCCAGCAGCCTGGCGGCCAGCACAGATACGCAGTATTTT. Looking up the rest from reference TRBV9 and TRBJ2-3 gives the full variable domain: DSGVTQTPKHLITATGQRVTLRCSPRSGDLSVYWYQQSLDQGLQFLIQYYNGEERAKGNILERFSAQQFPDLHSELNLSSLELGDSALYFCASSLAASTDTQYFGPGTRLTVL.

This clone was seen just once. The chain couples TRBV5-6 to TRBJ2-1; 7 bases fit TRBD2. V lost 8 bases and J lost 4; bases outside the gene matches: 9. CDR1 is SGHDT, CDR2 YYEEEE, per germline. The CDR3 loop spans 14 amino acids. CDR3 loop: CASIKGLTYNEQFF. The DNA for the CDR3 is TGTGCCAGTATAAAGGGACTAACATACAATGAGCAGTTCTTC.

The chain recombines TRBV15 with TRBJ1-5; possible D gene TRBD1, 6 bases. CDR3 length equals 16 residues. The germline CDR1 and CDR2 sequences are LNHNV and YYDKDF (reference sequence). Trimming removed 5 bases at V and 0 bases at J, with 14 bases between. The CDR3 here is CATSRLRDISNQPQHF. CDR3 sequence (DNA): TGTGCCACCAGCCGCCTCCGGGACATTAGCAATCAGCCCCAGCATTTT.

The chain links TRBV9 to TRBJ1-2, with 10 bases fitting TRBD1. V lost 2 bases to trimming and J lost 5 bases; unmatched junction nucleotides: 9. The CDR3 sequence is 16 residues long. Per germline, CDR1 SGDLS and CDR2 YYNGEE. This chain's CDR3 is CASSVGQGVLSYGYTF. The CDR3 bases are TGTGCCAGCAGCGTCGGACAGGGGGTGTTGTCGTATGGCTACACCTTC.

The rearrangement links TRBV27 to TRBJ2-7, with D possibly matching TRBD1 (6 bases). CDR1 is MNHEY and CDR2 is SMNVEV in the germline V gene (reference sequence). The CDR3 extends over 15 amino acids. Deletions cut 5 bases from V and 6 bases from J, with 20 bases between. DNA of the CDR3: TGTGCCAGCAGTACACGACAGGACGGCGTCCCCGAGCAGTACTTC. It encodes CASSTRQDGVPEQYF.

The chain links TRBV6-1 to TRBJ2-7, with D hard to call. Per the germline V gene, CDR1 is MNHNS and CDR2 is SASEGT. The CDR3 consists of 13 residues. V was cut by 2 bases and J by 2 bases, with 7 bases left in between. The chain's CDR3 is CASSEIWTYEQYF. The DNA for the CDR3 is TGTGCCAGCAGTGAAATCTGGACCTACGAGCAGTACTTC.

The rearrangement uses TRBV5-1 and TRBJ2-7, with TRBD2 as a possible D gene (5 bases). Germline CDR1 is SGHRS and CDR2 is YFSETQ. Between the trimmed V and J ends, which lost 2 bases and 3 bases, there was a span of 9 bases. This CDR3 region has 13 residues. The CDR3 loop reads CASSLERLYEQYF. The CDR3 nucleotides are TGCGCCAGCAGCTTAGAGCGGCTCTACGAGCAGTACTTC.

The chain uses TRBV27 and TRBJ2-7, with TRBD2 identical over 13 bases. Looked up from germline, CDR1 is MNHEY and CDR2 is SMNVEV (reference sequence). The CDR3 runs to 14 residues. V was pared by 5 bases and J by 5 bases, with 3 bases of the junction left unmatched. In DNA form, the CDR3 reads TGTGCCAGCAGTCGCGGGACTAGCGGGAACGAGCAGTACTTC. Protein sequence: CASSRGTSGNEQYF.

CDR3 sequence reads: CSVGDITNTEAFF. CDR3 bases: TGCAGCGTGGGGGACATTACGAACACTGAAGCTTTCTTT. The rearrangement uses TRBV29-1 and TRBJ1-1, with a tentative D call TRBD1 (6 bases). The CDR3 has 13 residues. The germline CDR1 and CDR2 sequences are SQVTM and ANQGSEA. Trimming removed 6 bases at V and 1 base at J, with 12 bases between.

The chain combines TRBV5-1 with TRBJ2-5; a weak D match, TRBD2 (5 bases). Germline lookup yields CDR1 SGHRS and CDR2 YFSETQ. The V end was cut by 0 bases, the J end by 3 bases, with 6 bases between. CDR3 length: 13 amino acids. The CDR3 loop is CASSLVEEETQYF. CDR3 DNA sequence: TGCGCCAGCAGCTTGGTGGAGGAAGAGACCCAGTACTTC. The entire variable domain, with the rest obtained from reference TRBV5-1 and TRBJ2-5, is as follows: KAGVTQTPRYLIKTRGQQVTLSCSPISGHRSVSWYQQTPGQGLQFLFEYFSETQRNKGNFPGRFSGRQFSNSRSEMNVSTLELGDSALYLCASSLVEEETQYFGPGTRLLVL.

The sample holds one count of this clone. The chain joins TRBV4-2 to TRBJ2-7; D is ambiguous. CDR1 and CDR2 from the germline V gene are LGHNA and YNFKEQ. V was clipped by 1 base and J by 5 bases, with 6 bases between them. This CDR3 spans 12 amino acids. The CDR3 DNA is TGTGCCAGCAGCCAAGTGAAAGACGAGCAGTACTTC. Its translation: CASSQVKDEQYF.

This sequence joins TRBV6-4 and TRBJ2-3; no clear D. This CDR3 has 13 amino acids. Trimming pared 2 bases from V and 2 bases from J, leaving 5 bases between. Germline values: CDR1 MRHNA, CDR2 SNTAGT. For the CDR3, the DNA is TGTGCCAGCAGTGACACAACCACAGATACGCAGTATTTT. Its translation is CASSDTTTDTQYF.

This sequence joins TRBV7-2 and TRBJ2-7; 9 bases match TRBD1. With V trimmed by 5 bases and J by 2 bases, 10 bases remained unmatched. Germline CDR1 and CDR2: SGHTA and FQGNSA. CDR3 length: 16 residues. CDR3 region: CASSKTQDRGTYEQYF. CDR3 nucleotides: TGTGCCAGCAGCAAAACCCAAGACAGGGGGACCTACGAGCAGTACTTC.

The chain carries TRBV6-6 and TRBJ2-4, with 7 bases identical to TRBD1. The trim removed 7 bases at V and 5 bases at J, leaving 2 bases unmatched. Germline V gene lookup returns CDR1 MNHNY and CDR2 SVGAGI (reference sequence). The CDR3 extends over 12 amino acids. The CDR3, as DNA: TGTGCCAGCAAAACAGGGGAAAACATTCAGTACTTC. Amino acids: CASKTGENIQYF.

This chain links TRBV4-1 with TRBJ2-2; 7 bases agree with TRBD2. V shed 4 bases and J 7 bases; nucleotides not matched to a gene: 9. The CDR3 has 15 residues. In germline, CDR1 is MGHRA, CDR2 YSYEKL. The CDR3 DNA reads TGCGCCAGCAGCCTTCGACAAGCGGGAAGCGGGGAGCTGTTTTTT. This translates into CASSLRQAGSGELFF.

The chain couples TRBV11-2 to TRBJ1-1, with D hard to call. The V gene's germline CDR1 is SGHAT and CDR2 FQNNGV. The germline V and J ends were trimmed by 5 bases and 1 base, with 23 bases remaining between them. The CDR3 spans 18 residues. The CDR3, as DNA: TGTGCCAGCAGCCAGATGGGCAGCGACATAGTCGGGAACACTGAAGCTTTCTTT. This sequence encodes CASSQMGSDIVGNTEAFF.

This sequence joins TRBV4-1 and TRBJ2-7, with D possibly TRBD1 on 5 matching bases. Germline V gene data show CDR1 as MGHRA and CDR2 as YSYEKL. The CDR3 loop spans 15 amino acids. The V and J ends lost 0 bases and 0 bases respectively, with 9 bases between them. The CDR3 here is CASSQESDSSYEQYF. CDR3 sequence (DNA): TGCGCCAGCAGCCAAGAATCCGACAGCTCCTACGAGCAGTACTTC.

The rearrangement joins TRBV9 to TRBJ2-7; 7 bases map to TRBD1. The CDR3 runs to 12 residues. Losses at the gene ends were 3 bases for V and 5 bases for J; bases not matched to a gene: 2. CDR1 SGDLS and CDR2 YYNGEE come from the germline V gene. The CDR3 protein is CASSATGDEQYF. The CDR3 region has the DNA TGTGCCAGCAGCGCTACAGGGGACGAGCAGTACTTC.

The chain uses TRBV28 and TRBJ1-5, with TRBD1 as a possible D gene (5 bases). V lost 4 bases and J 1 base, leaving 14 bases between the germline ends. Looked up from germline, CDR1 is MDHEN and CDR2 is SYDVKM. The CDR3 spans 16 residues. CDR3 sequence: CASSWRVAGSNQPQHF. The CDR3 DNA reads as TGTGCCAGCAGTTGGAGAGTAGCAGGGAGCAATCAGCCCCAGCATTTT. The whole variable domain, filled in from reference TRBV28 and TRBJ1-5, reads DVKVTQSSRYLVKRTGEKVFLECVQDMDHENMFWYRQDPGLGLRLIYFSYDVKMKEKGDIPEGYSVSREKKERFSLILESASTNQTSMYLCASSWRVAGSNQPQHFGDGTRLSIL.

V gene TRBV7-2 combines with J gene TRBJ2-1; D is unresolved. Germline CDR1 and CDR2: SGHTA and FQGNSA. This CDR3 spans 16 amino acids. V lost 2 bases to trimming and J lost 0 bases, with 11 bases between them. The CDR3 is CASSLTGGSSYNEQFF. The CDR3 bases are TGTGCCAGCAGCTTAACGGGCGGTAGCTCCTACAATGAGCAGTTCTTC.

Regarding this clone: At the DNA level, this CDR3 is encoded by other sequences in the same sample as well. Here the CDR3 DNA reads TGTGCCAGCAGCTCCACGTCCTACGAGCAGTACTTC. As protein: CASSSTSYEQYF. This rearrangement joins TRBV11-2 to TRBJ2-7; D ambiguous. Deletions cut 4 bases from V and 1 base from J, with 5 bases between. Looked up from germline, CDR1 is SGHAT and CDR2 is FQNNGV. The CDR3 is 12 amino acids.

This chain uses TRBV28 with TRBJ2-1; the match to TRBD2 covers 7 bases. The junction had 13 bases not matched to a gene; V was cut back by 7 bases and J by 7 bases. The CDR3 sequence is 15 residues long. Germline lookup yields CDR1 MDHEN and CDR2 SYDVKM. CDR3 region: CASTPTGGMLNEQFF. The CDR3 region has the DNA TGTGCCAGCACCCCTACGGGAGGAATGTTGAATGAGCAGTTCTTC.

The chain is built from TRBV28 and TRBJ2-1; 10 nucleotides agree with TRBD1. This CDR3 is built from 15 residues. V lost 9 bases and J lost 4; bases outside the gene matches: 9. The germline V gene has CDR1 MDHEN and CDR2 SYDVKM. The CDR3 coding sequence is TGTGCCAGTACAAGGACAGGGGGTAGGTACAATGAGCAGTTCTTC. Protein sequence: CASTRTGGRYNEQFF.

In nucleotides, the CDR3 is TGTGCCAGCAGTACTGGGACAGGGGGCAATGAGCAGTTCTTC. It is translated as CASSTGTGGNEQFF. This chain links TRBV28 with TRBJ2-1; 11 positions agree with TRBD1. The CDR3 consists of 14 residues. J lost 6 bases, V lost 5 bases, and 3 bases had no gene match. CDR1 is MDHEN, CDR2 SYDVKM, per germline.

This clone is a singleton in its sample. The chain has TRBV7-3 and TRBJ2-1; the match to TRBD2 covers 9 bases. CDR3 length equals 15 residues. Germline assignment: CDR1 SGHTA and CDR2 FQGTGA. V gave up 5 bases and J gave up 5 bases; unmatched junction bases: 7. The chain's CDR3 is CASSLSGSVDNEQFF. The CDR3 nucleotides are TGTGCCAGCAGCCTTAGCGGGAGCGTGGACAATGAGCAGTTCTTC.

The chain combines TRBV14 with TRBJ1-2, with unresolved D. The CDR3 extends over 15 amino acids. Trimming pared 0 bases from V and 1 base from J, leaving 9 bases between. The V gene's germline CDR1 is SGHDN and CDR2 FVKESK. CDR3 sequence: CASSQDPGNNYGYTF. The CDR3, as DNA: TGTGCCAGCAGCCAAGACCCCGGCAATAACTATGGCTACACCTTC.